Below, 23 T cell receptor beta chains from the same sample are listed, as sequenced in a study of blood T cell repertoires in COVID-19. Sequenced by immunoSEQ multiplex PCR; TCRdb stores in-frame clones only, minus some. Of some 71,000 clones in the sample, 90% are singletons; the top ten hold around 5.3%. The specimen sequenced was peripheral blood. The receptors originated from a man in his forties or fifties with acute or convalescent COVID-19.

This chain connects TRBV7-2 to TRBJ1-1; TRBD1 might be the D (5 bases). Trimming pared 2 bases from V and 5 bases from J, leaving 12 bases between. CDR3 size: 14 residues. The germline V gene encodes CDR1 SGHTA and CDR2 FQGNSA. CDR3 loop: CASSLIREGTEAFF. In DNA, the CDR3 is TGTGCCAGCAGCTTAATCCGGGAGGGGACTGAAGCTTTCTTT.

The chain recombines TRBV6-1 with TRBJ2-4; maybe TRBD1 (5 bases). The CDR3 covers 14 residues. Germline values: CDR1 MNHNS, CDR2 SASEGT. The V and J ends lost 3 bases and 7 bases respectively, with 13 bases between them. CDR3 region: CASSEMTVGNIQYF. CDR3 DNA sequence: TGTGCCAGCAGTGAGATGACAGTCGGGAACATTCAGTACTTC.

This clone was seen a few times. The gene calls are TRBV4-1 and TRBJ2-7; D call uncertain. The CDR3 consists of 14 residues. Looked up from germline, CDR1 is MGHRA and CDR2 is YSYEKL. Trimming removed 0 bases at V and 4 bases at J, with 10 bases between. This CDR3 is CASSQEGAGYEQYF. The CDR3 DNA sequence: TGCGCCAGCAGCCAAGAGGGCGCAGGTTACGAGCAGTACTTC.

V and J are TRBV29-1 and TRBJ2-7; 12 bases agree with TRBD2. This CDR3 has 16 amino acids. The germline V gene encodes CDR1 SQVTM and CDR2 ANQGSEA. The V and J ends lost 1 base and 3 bases, in that order; junction bases with no gene match: 7. The CDR3 nucleotides read TGCAGCGTTGAAGTGGAGACTAGCGGGAGACTCTACGAGCAGTACTTC. Its translation: CSVEVETSGRLYEQYF.

The chain employs TRBV29-1 and TRBJ2-5; 14 nucleotides agree with TRBD2. V gave up 4 bases and J gave up 4 bases; unmatched junction bases: 2. This CDR3 comprises 14 residues. CDR1 and CDR2 (germline): SQVTM, ANQGSEA. CDR3 nucleotide sequence: TGCAGCGTTGCGACTAGCGGGAGGGCAGAGACCCAGTACTTC. It codes for CSVATSGRAETQYF.

The V call is TRBV19, the J call TRBJ2-7, with D perhaps TRBD1 (5 bases). V was trimmed by 8 bases and J by 0 bases, leaving 8 bases between them. From germline, CDR1 is LNHDA and CDR2 SQIVND (reference sequence). The CDR3 runs 12 residues. The CDR3 spells CASADSSYEQYF. The CDR3 coding sequence is TGTGCCAGTGCCGACAGCTCCTACGAGCAGTACTTC.

This clone showed up just once. The V gene is TRBV2, the J gene TRBJ1-2; D not certain. Germline V CDR1 and CDR2: SNHLY, FYNNEI. The ends were cut back, 6 bases at V and 6 bases at J, with 14 bases in the middle. The CDR3 loop spans 13 amino acids. CDR3 sequence (DNA): TGTGCCAGCAGGACCTCGGGTTTGGATGGCTACACCTTC. Its protein is CASRTSGLDGYTF.

V gene TRBV3-1 (or the pseudogene TRBV3-2) combines with J gene TRBJ2-2, with unresolved D. Looked up from germline, CDR1 is LGHDT and CDR2 is YNNKEL (reference sequence). The V end lost 2 bases, the J end lost 3 bases, and 10 bases lay between the germline ends. This CDR3 has 15 residues. The CDR3 DNA reads TGTGCCAGCAGCCAAAGGCCGGGTGACACCGGGGAGCTGTTTTTT. This codes for CASSQRPGDTGELFF.

This clone was picked up one time. The chain uses TRBV2 and TRBJ2-7; D is unclear. V lost 6 bases, J lost 2 bases, and 5 bases lay in between. Germline V lookup: CDR1 SNHLY, CDR2 FYNNEI. The CDR3 sequence is 11 residues long. For the CDR3, the DNA is TGTGCCAGCAGCAGGACCTACGAGCAGTACTTC. This gives the protein CASSRTYEQYF.

This CDR3 reads CASSRDRNYGYTF. For the CDR3, the DNA is TGTGCCAGCAGCCGAGACAGAAACTATGGCTACACCTTC. The V gene is TRBV5-6, the J gene TRBJ1-2; maybe TRBD1 (5 bases). V was trimmed by 4 bases and J by 2 bases, leaving 9 bases between them. This CDR3 is 13 amino acids long. CDR1 SGHDT and CDR2 YYEEEE come from the germline V gene.

CDR3 region: CASSFRGGDEQFF. CDR3 nucleotides: TGTGCCAGCAGTTTTCGGGGGGGAGATGAGCAGTTCTTC. The J gene is TRBJ2-1, the V gene TRBV12-3 or TRBV12-4; 8 bases line up with TRBD2. V shed 3 bases and J 8 bases; nucleotides not matched to a gene: 3. This CDR3 is built from 13 residues.

Only one count was recorded for this clone. The chain joins TRBV5-1 to TRBJ1-6; 8 bases map to TRBD1. The V gene's germline CDR1 is SGHRS and CDR2 YFSETQ. V shed 4 bases and J 5 bases; nucleotides not matched to a gene: 8. CDR3 length: 16 residues. This CDR3 reads CASSQGQGGNNSPLHF. CDR3 nucleotide sequence: TGCGCCAGCAGCCAAGGACAGGGAGGAAATAATTCACCCCTCCACTTT.

The chain recombines TRBV7-2 with TRBJ1-2, with unresolved D. The V end lost 1 base, the J end lost 4 bases, and 10 bases lay between the germline ends. Germline lookup yields CDR1 SGHTA and CDR2 FQGNSA. The CDR3 is 14 amino acids. The CDR3 nucleotides are TGTGCCAGCAGCTTAGAACAGCTGGTCTATGGCTACACCTTC. Residues: CASSLEQLVYGYTF.

This clone appeared a single time. The V gene is TRBV30, the J gene TRBJ1-4; a possible D gene is TRBD1 (6 bases). Germline V gene lookup returns CDR1 GTSNPN and CDR2 SVGIG (reference sequence). Trimming left V 4 bases short and J 5 bases short, with 14 bases between. The CDR3 has 14 amino acids. CDR3 region: CAWNAGTWNEKLFF. The CDR3 DNA follows: TGTGCCTGGAACGCCGGGACATGGAATGAAAAACTGTTTTTT.

V usage is TRBV7-8 and J usage is TRBJ2-7, with 13 bases matching TRBD2. Trimming at V came to 2 bases and at J to 3 bases, leaving 7 bases not matched to a gene. Looked up from germline, CDR1 is SGHVS and CDR2 is FQNEAQ. The CDR3 is 17 residues long. This CDR3 is CASSLMTSGRIGYEQYF. The CDR3 bases are TGTGCCAGCAGCTTAATGACTAGCGGGAGGATCGGCTACGAGCAGTACTTC.

The chain joins TRBV27 to TRBJ1-5; no definite D call. The CDR3 is 16 residues long. The V gene lost 2 bases and the J gene lost 2 bases, with 13 bases spanning the gap. The germline gives CDR1 MNHEY, CDR2 SMNVEV (reference sequence). CDR3 DNA: TGTGCCAGCAGTTTACTAGCGTCCGGGGGCAATCAGCCCCAGCATTTT. Its protein product is CASSLLASGGNQPQHF.

This clone occurred once. This chain uses TRBV4-1 with TRBJ1-4; D is uncertain. The germline V and J ends were trimmed by 0 bases and 7 bases, with 15 bases remaining between them. The CDR3 is made up of 16 amino acids. The V gene's germline CDR1 is MGHRA and CDR2 YSYEKL. The CDR3 here is CASSQEQGGSGEKLFF. Written as DNA, the CDR3 is TGCGCCAGCAGCCAAGAACAAGGCGGGAGCGGTGAAAAACTGTTTTTT.

This chain uses TRBV29-1 with TRBJ2-1; TRBD1 aligns across 11 bases. Germline V lookup: CDR1 SQVTM, CDR2 ANQGSEA. J lost 3 bases, V lost 6 bases, and 22 bases had no gene match. The CDR3 runs to 20 residues. As DNA, the CDR3 is TGCAGCGTCCACCCCATGGGGACAGGGGGGGTAGCAAGGGACTACAATGAGCAGTTCTTC. It yields the protein CSVHPMGTGGVARDYNEQFF.

The genes are TRBV29-1 and TRBJ2-7; 9 bases are shared with TRBD1. V dropped 5 bases and J dropped 3; count of bases not matched to a gene: 5. Looked up from germline, CDR1 is SQVTM and CDR2 is ANQGSEA. CDR3 length: 13 residues. CDR3 sequence: CSVRRDRDYEQYF. The CDR3 DNA follows: TGCAGCGTTCGCCGGGACAGGGACTACGAGCAGTACTTC.

CDR3 sequence reads: CASSLGRAYEQYF. The CDR3 bases are TGCGCCAGCAGCTTGGGGAGGGCCTACGAGCAGTACTTC. The J gene is TRBJ2-7, the V gene TRBV5-1; the D gene is possibly TRBD2 (6 bases). Germline CDR1 is SGHRS and CDR2 is YFSETQ. The CDR3 runs 13 residues. V shed 0 bases and J shed 2 bases, with 6 bases lying between them.

This chain connects TRBV9 to TRBJ1-6; 7 positions agree with TRBD1. Germline V gene sequence: CDR1 SGDLS, CDR2 YYNGEE. The length of the CDR3 is 16 residues. The V and J ends lost 2 bases and 10 bases, in that order; junction bases with no gene match: 12. The CDR3 DNA reads as TGTGCCAGCAGCGTGAGTTACGACCAGGGGGGATCACCCCTCCACTTT. Translating gives CASSVSYDQGGSPLHF.

The chain recombines TRBV12-3 or TRBV12-4 with TRBJ2-1, with a weak D call TRBD2 (6 bases). V was trimmed by 6 bases and J by 16 bases, leaving 16 bases between them. This CDR3 contains 11 residues. CDR3 DNA sequence: TGTGCCAGCAGGACCTGGAGGGAGCTATTCTTC. Protein: CASRTWRELFF.

The V and J genes are TRBV4-3 and TRBJ2-2, with 10 bases lining up with TRBD2. Germline V lookup: CDR1 LGHNA, CDR2 YSLEER. Trimming cost V 6 bases and J 1 base; bases outside gene matches: 5. CDR3 length equals 16 residues. The CDR3 protein is CASRGTSGMNTGELFF. CDR3 DNA sequence: TGCGCCAGCAGGGGTACTAGCGGGATGAACACCGGGGAGCTGTTTTTT.